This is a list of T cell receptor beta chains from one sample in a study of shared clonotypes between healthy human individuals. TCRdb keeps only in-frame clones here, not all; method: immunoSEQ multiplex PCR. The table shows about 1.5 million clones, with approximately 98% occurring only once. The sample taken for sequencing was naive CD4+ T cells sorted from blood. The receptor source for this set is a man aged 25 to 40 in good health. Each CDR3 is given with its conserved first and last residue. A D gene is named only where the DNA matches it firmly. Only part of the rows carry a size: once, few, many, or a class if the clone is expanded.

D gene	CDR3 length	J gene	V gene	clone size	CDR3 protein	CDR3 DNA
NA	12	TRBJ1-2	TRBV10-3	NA	CAISERGDGYTF	TGTGCCATCAGTGAGAGGGGGGATGGCTACACCTTC
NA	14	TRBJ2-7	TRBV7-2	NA	CASSLSGETYEQYF	TGTGCCAGCAGCTTGTCGGGAGAGACCTACGAGCAGTACTTC
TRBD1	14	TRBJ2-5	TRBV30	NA	CAWSSRDRGASQYF	TGTGCCTGGAGTAGCCGGGACAGGGGGGCTTCGCAGTACTTC
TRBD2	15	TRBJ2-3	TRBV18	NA	CASSREAGATDTQYF	TGTGCCAGCTCACGGGAAGCGGGAGCTACAGATACGCAGTATTTT
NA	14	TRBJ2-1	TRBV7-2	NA	CASSLQEGPNEQFF	TGTGCCAGCAGCTTACAGGAGGGCCCGAATGAGCAGTTCTTC
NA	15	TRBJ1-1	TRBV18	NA	CASSPPRRLNTEAFF	TGTGCCAGCTCACCACCTAGGCGGCTGAACACTGAAGCTTTCTTT
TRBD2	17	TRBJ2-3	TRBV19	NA	CASSRASGRRGTDTQYF	TGTGCCAGTAGTAGGGCTAGCGGGAGGAGGGGCACAGATACGCAGTATTTT
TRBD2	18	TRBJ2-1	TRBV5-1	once	CASSGGLAGGGHYNEQFF	TGCGCCAGCAGCGGCGGACTAGCGGGAGGCGGACACTACAATGAGCAGTTCTTC
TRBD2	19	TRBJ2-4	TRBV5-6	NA	CASTPTPLAGLLAKNIQYF	TGTGCCAGCACCCCAACCCCCCTAGCGGGCCTTTTAGCCAAAAACATTCAGTACTTC
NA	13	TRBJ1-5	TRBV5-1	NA	CASRVSSNQPQHF	TGCGCCAGCAGAGTTAGTAGCAATCAGCCCCAGCATTTT
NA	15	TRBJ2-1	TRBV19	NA	CASSPWGGSVNEQFF	TGTGCCAGTAGTCCCTGGGGTGGGAGTGTCAATGAGCAGTTCTTC
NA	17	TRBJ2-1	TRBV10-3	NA	CAISEPRGRVGYNEQFF	TGTGCCATCAGTGAGCCTCGGGGCAGGGTAGGCTACAATGAGCAGTTCTTC
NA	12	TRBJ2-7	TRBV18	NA	CASSKSSYEQYF	TGTGCCAGCTCAAAAAGCTCCTACGAGCAGTACTTC
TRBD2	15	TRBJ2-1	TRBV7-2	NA	CASSLEAGGPGEQFF	TGTGCCAGCAGCTTAGAAGCGGGAGGGCCCGGTGAGCAGTTCTTC
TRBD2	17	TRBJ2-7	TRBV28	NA	CASSSRSGGRAYYEQYF	TGTGCCAGCAGTTCCCGTAGTGGTGGGAGGGCCTACTACGAGCAGTACTTC
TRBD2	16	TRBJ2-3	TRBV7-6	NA	CASSPDRLAGTDTQYF	TGTGCCAGCAGCCCTGACCGACTAGCCGGGACAGATACGCAGTATTTT
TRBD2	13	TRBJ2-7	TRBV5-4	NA	CASSPRGGNEQYF	TGTGCCAGCAGCCCCCGGGGGGGTAACGAGCAGTACTTC
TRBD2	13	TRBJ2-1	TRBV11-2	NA	CASSLQTSGLQFF	TGTGCCAGCAGTCTACAGACTAGCGGACTCCAGTTCTTC
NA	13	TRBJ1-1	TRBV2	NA	CASSSDVNTEAFF	TGTGCCAGCAGTTCCGACGTGAACACTGAAGCTTTCTTT
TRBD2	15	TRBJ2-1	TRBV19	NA	CASTDRTSLYNEQFF	TGTGCCAGTACCGACCGGACTAGCCTCTACAATGAGCAGTTCTTC
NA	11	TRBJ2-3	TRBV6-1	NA	CASSLYHTQYF	TGTGCCAGCAGTTTGTACCATACGCAGTATTTT
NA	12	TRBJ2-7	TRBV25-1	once	CASSVYLYEQYF	TGTGCCAGCAGTGTCTACCTCTACGAGCAGTACTTC
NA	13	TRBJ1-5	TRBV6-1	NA	CASSARSNQPQHF	TGTGCCAGCTCGGCACGAAGCAATCAGCCCCAGCATTTT
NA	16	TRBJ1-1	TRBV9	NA	CASSVDEGRTNTEAFF	TGTGCCAGCAGCGTAGATGAGGGACGGACGAACACTGAAGCTTTCTTT
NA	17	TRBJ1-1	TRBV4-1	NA	CASSQEVRGIMNTEAFF	TGCGCCAGCAGCCAAGAAGTCAGGGGCATCATGAACACTGAAGCTTTCTTT
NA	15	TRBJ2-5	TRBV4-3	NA	CASSQVTGPWETQYF	TGCGCCAGCAGCCAAGTTACGGGGCCATGGGAGACCCAGTACTTC
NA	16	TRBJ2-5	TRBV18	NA	CASSPLAASISETQYF	TGTGCCAGCTCACCCCTCGCCGCCTCAATTTCAGAGACCCAGTACTTC
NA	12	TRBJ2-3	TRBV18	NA	CASSPEGDTQYF	TGTGCCAGCTCACCGGAAGGAGATACGCAGTATTTT
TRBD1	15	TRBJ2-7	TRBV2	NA	CASKGFRDSAYEQYF	TGTGCCAGCAAGGGATTCCGGGACAGTGCCTACGAGCAGTACTTC
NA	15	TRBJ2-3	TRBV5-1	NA	CASSLDRQPTDTQYF	TGCGCCAGCAGCTTGGATCGACAGCCCACAGATACGCAGTATTTT
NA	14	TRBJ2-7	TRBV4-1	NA	CASSSETGSYEQYF	TGCGCCAGCAGCTCAGAGACAGGCTCCTACGAGCAGTACTTC
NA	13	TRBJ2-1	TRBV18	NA	CASSPDPRGEQFF	TGTGCCAGCTCACCGGACCCTAGGGGTGAGCAGTTCTTC
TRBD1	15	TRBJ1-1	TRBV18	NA	CASSPRQGRNTEAFF	TGTGCCAGCTCACCTCGACAGGGGAGGAACACTGAAGCTTTCTTT
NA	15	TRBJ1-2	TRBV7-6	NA	CASSPRPTEGGGYTF	TGTGCCAGCAGCCCACGGCCTACCGAGGGGGGTGGCTACACCTTC
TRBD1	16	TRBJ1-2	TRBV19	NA	CASSIAGTENFYGYTF	TGTGCCAGTAGTATAGCAGGGACAGAAAACTTCTATGGCTACACCTTC
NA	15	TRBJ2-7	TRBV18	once	CASSPGRGLPYEQYF	TGTGCCAGCTCACCAGGCAGGGGTTTACCCTACGAGCAGTACTTC
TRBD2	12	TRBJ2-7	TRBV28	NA	CASSRGGGEQYF	TGTGCCAGCAGTCGGGGGGGTGGCGAGCAGTACTTC
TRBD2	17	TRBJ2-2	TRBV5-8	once	CASSLGWTSVDTGELFF	TGTGCCAGCAGCTTGGGTTGGACTAGCGTAGACACCGGGGAGCTGTTTTTT
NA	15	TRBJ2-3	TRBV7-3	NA	CASSLLGGSSDTQYF	TGTGCCAGCAGCCTCTTGGGTGGGAGCTCAGATACGCAGTATTTT
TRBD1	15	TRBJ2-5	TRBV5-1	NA	CASSSRTGISETQYF	TGCGCCAGCAGCTCAAGGACAGGGATTAGTGAGACCCAGTACTTC
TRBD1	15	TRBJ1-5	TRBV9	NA	CASSVSGGADQPQHF	TGTGCCAGCAGCGTCTCAGGGGGCGCGGATCAGCCCCAGCATTTT
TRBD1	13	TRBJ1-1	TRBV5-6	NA	CASLQGARPEAFF	TGTGCCAGCCTGCAGGGGGCGCGTCCTGAAGCTTTCTTT
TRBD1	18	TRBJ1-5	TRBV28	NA	CASSPRYGTGRSNQPQHF	TGTGCCAGCAGCCCACGGTATGGGACAGGGCGTAGCAATCAGCCCCAGCATTTT
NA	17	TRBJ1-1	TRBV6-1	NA	CASSEPRGEGMNTEAFF	TGTGCCAGCAGTGAACCCAGGGGAGAGGGCATGAACACTGAAGCTTTCTTT
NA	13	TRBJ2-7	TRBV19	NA	CASSSLEPYEQYF	TGTGCCAGTAGTAGTTTAGAGCCCTACGAGCAGTACTTC
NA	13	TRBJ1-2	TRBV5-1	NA	CASSFSSPTGYTF	TGCGCCAGCAGCTTCTCCAGCCCAACTGGCTACACCTTC
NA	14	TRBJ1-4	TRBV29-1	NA	CSVHPVGLGEKLFF	TGCAGCGTTCACCCCGTAGGTCTTGGGGAAAAACTGTTTTTT
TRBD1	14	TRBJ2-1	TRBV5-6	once	CASSKIGTDNEQFF	TGTGCCAGCAGCAAGATCGGGACAGACAATGAGCAGTTCTTC
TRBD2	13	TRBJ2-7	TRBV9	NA	CASSVGAGSEQYF	TGTGCCAGCAGCGTAGGAGCGGGGTCGGAGCAGTACTTC
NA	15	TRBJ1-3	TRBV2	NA	CASGAPTVSGNTIYF	TGTGCCAGCGGCGCCCCGACAGTCTCTGGAAACACCATATATTTT
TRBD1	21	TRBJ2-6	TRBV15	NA	CATSRRGGQGPTGSGANVLTF	TGTGCCACCAGCAGAAGGGGGGGACAGGGGCCCACAGGCTCTGGGGCCAACGTCCTGACTTTC
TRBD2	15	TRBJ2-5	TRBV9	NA	CASSAGLAGVETQYF	TGTGCCAGCAGCGCCGGATTAGCGGGAGTTGAGACCCAGTACTTC
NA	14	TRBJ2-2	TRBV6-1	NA	CASKIRRGAGELFF	TGTGCCAGCAAAATTCGCAGGGGGGCCGGGGAGCTGTTTTTT